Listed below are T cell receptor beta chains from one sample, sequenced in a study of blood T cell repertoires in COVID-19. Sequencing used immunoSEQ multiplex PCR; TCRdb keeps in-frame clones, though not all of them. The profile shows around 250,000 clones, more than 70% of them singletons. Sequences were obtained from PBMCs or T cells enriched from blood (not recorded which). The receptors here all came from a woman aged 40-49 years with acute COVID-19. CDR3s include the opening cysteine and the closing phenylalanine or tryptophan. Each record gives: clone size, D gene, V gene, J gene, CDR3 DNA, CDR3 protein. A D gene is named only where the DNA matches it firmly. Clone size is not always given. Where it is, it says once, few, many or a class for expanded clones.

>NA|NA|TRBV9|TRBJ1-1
TGTGCCAGCAGCGTAACGTCGGACACTGAAGCTTTCTTT
CASSVTSDTEAFF
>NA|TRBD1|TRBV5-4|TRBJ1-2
TGTGCCAGCAGCCGGGACAGGACCAACTATGGCTACACCTTC
CASSRDRTNYGYTF
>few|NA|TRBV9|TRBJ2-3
TGTGCCAGCAGCGTAGGAGGAGGAACGGGTACGCAGTATTTT
CASSVGGGTGTQYF
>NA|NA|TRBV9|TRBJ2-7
TGTGCCAGCAGCGTAGGAGCTAGCAGCTCCTACGAGCAGTACTTC
CASSVGASSSYEQYF
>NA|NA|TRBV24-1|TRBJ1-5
TGTGCCACCAGTGATCGTAATAGCAATCAGCCCCAGCATTTT
CATSDRNSNQPQHF
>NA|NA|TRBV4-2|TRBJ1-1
TGTGCCAGCAGCCAAGTATTTATGAACACTGAAGCTTTCTTT
CASSQVFMNTEAFF
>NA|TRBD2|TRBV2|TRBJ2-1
TGTGCCAGCAGTGAGTCCGCGGGAGGATACAATGAGCAGTTCTTC
CASSESAGGYNEQFF
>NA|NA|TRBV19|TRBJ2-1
TGTGCCAGTAGTAAGGAAGGGCAACCCAGGGACAATGAGCAGTTCTTC
CASSKEGQPRDNEQFF
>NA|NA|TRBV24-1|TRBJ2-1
TGTGCCACCAGTGATGGAACCGGACAGATCCGGTTCTTC
CATSDGTGQIRFF
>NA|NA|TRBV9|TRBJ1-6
TGTGCCAGCAGCGTAAACAGTAATAATTCACCCCTCCACTTT
CASSVNSNNSPLHF
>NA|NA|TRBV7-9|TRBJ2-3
TGTGCCAGCAGCTTAGGGCTAGATAGCACAGATACGCAGTATTTT
CASSLGLDSTDTQYF
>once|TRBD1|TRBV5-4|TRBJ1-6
TGTGCCAGCAGCAACTTCCGGGACAGGGGGGTTAGGAATTCACCCCTCCACTTT
CASSNFRDRGVRNSPLHF
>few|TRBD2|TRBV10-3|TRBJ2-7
TGTGCCATCAGTGACCAAGAACCGGGACTAGCGGCAACCTCCCTCTATTCCTACGAGCAGTACTTC
CAISDQEPGLAATSLYSYEQYF
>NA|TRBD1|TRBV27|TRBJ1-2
TGTGCCAGCAGTTTATCCAGGGGGACAACTGGCTACACCTTC
CASSLSRGTTGYTF
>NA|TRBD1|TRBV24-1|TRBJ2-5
TGTGCCACCAGTGATCCTCAAGGACAGGAGGAGACCCAGTACTTC
CATSDPQGQEETQYF
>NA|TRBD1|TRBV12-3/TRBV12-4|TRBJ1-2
TGTGCCAGCAGAAGGGGACAGGGGCTTGGCTACACCTTC
CASRRGQGLGYTF
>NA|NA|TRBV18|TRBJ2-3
TGTGCCAGCTCACCACCGATTTTCAGCGGTCCTAGCACAGATACGCAGTATTTT
CASSPPIFSGPSTDTQYF
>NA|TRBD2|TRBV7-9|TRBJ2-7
TGTGCCAGCAGTTTGCTAGCGGGAGGGCCCTACGAGCAGTACTTC
CASSLLAGGPYEQYF
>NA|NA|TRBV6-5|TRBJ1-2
TGTGCCAGCAGTTTAGCCGGGACAAGTTATGGCTACACCTTC
CASSLAGTSYGYTF